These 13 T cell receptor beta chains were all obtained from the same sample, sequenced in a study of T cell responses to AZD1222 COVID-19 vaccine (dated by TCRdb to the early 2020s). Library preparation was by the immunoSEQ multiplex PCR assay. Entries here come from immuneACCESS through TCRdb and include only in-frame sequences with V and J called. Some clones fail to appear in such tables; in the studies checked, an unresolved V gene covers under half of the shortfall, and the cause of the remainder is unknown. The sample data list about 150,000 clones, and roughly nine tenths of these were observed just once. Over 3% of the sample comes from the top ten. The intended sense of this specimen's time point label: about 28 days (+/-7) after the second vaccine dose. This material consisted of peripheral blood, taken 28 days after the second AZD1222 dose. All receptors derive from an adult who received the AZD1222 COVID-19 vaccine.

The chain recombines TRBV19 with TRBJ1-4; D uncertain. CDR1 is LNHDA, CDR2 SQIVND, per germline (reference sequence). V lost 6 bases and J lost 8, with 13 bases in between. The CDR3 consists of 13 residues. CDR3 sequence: CASRPVGGEKLFF. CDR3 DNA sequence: TGTGCCAGTAGGCCAGTTGGAGGAGAAAAACTGTTTTTT.

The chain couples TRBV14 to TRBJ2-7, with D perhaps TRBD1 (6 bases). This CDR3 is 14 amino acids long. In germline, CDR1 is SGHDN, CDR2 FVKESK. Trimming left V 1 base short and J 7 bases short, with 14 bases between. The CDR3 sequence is CASSQVLGASEQYF. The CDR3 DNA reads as TGTGCCAGCAGCCAAGTTCTGGGGGCAAGTGAGCAGTACTTC.

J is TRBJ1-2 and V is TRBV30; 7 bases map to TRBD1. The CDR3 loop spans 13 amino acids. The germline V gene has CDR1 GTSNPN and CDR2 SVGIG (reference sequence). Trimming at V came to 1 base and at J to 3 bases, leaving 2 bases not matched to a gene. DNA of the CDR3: TGTGCCTGGAGTGCGACAGGGTACTATGGCTACACCTTC. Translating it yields CAWSATGYYGYTF.

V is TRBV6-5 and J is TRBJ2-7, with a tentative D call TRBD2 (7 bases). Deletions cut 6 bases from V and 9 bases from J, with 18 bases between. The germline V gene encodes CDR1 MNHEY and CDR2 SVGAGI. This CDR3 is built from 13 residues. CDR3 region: CASSDKQGGGQYF. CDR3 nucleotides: TGTGCCAGCAGCGACAAACAGGGAGGGGGGCAGTACTTC.

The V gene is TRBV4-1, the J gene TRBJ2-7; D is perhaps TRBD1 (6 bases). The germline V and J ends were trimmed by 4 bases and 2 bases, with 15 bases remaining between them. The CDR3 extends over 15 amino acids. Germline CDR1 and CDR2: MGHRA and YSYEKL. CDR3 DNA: TGCGCCAGCAGCCCCCGGTCAGGGGCGCCCTACGAGCAGTACTTC. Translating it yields CASSPRSGAPYEQYF.

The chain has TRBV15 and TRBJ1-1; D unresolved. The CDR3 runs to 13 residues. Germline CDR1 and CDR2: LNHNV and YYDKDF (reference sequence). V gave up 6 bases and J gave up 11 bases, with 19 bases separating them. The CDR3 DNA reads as TGTGCCACCAGTCTAACTATTGGTTTCGGGGCTTTCTTT. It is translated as CATSLTIGFGAFF.

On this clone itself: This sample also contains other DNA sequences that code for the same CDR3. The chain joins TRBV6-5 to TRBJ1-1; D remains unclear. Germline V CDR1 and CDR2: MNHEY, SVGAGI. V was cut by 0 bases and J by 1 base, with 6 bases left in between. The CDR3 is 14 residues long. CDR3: CASSYSGGNTEAFF. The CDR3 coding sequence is TGTGCCAGCAGTTACTCTGGCGGGAACACTGAAGCTTTCTTT.

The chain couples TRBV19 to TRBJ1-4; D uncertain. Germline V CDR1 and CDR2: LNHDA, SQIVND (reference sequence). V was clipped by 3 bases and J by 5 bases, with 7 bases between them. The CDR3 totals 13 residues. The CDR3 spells CASSMGNNEKLFF. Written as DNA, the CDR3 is TGTGCCAGTAGTATGGGGAACAATGAAAAACTGTTTTTT.

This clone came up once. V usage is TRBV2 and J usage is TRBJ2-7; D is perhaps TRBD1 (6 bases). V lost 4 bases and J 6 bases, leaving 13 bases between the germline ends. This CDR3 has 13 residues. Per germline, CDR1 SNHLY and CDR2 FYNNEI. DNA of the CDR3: TGTGCCAGCAGTGCGAGAGAAGGGGGCGAGCAGTACTTC. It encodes CASSAREGGEQYF.

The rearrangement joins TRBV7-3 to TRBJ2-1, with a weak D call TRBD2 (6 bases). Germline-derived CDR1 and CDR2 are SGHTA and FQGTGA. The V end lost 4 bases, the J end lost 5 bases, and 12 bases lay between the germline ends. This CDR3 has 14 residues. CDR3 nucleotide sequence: TGTGCCAGCAGCTCCACCGGGAGCCACAATGAGCAGTTCTTC. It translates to CASSSTGSHNEQFF.

CDR3 amino acids: CAWTTGPGPCTF. CDR3 nucleotides: TGTGCCTGGACCACGGGTCCGGGCCCCTGCACCTTC. J is TRBJ1-2 and V is TRBV30; no reliable D call. CDR1 is GTSNPN, CDR2 SVGIG, per germline (reference sequence). CDR3 length: 12 amino acids. Trimming cost V 4 bases and J 13 bases, with 19 bases left between them.

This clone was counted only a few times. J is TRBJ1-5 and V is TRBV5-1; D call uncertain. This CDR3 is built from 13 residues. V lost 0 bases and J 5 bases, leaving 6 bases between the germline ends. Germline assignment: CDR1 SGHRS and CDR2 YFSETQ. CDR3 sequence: CASSLDGDQPQHF. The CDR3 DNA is TGCGCCAGCAGCTTGGACGGGGATCAGCCCCAGCATTTT. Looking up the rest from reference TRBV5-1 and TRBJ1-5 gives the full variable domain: KAGVTQTPRYLIKTRGQQVTLSCSPISGHRSVSWYQQTPGQGLQFLFEYFSETQRNKGNFPGRFSGRQFSNSRSEMNVSTLELGDSALYLCASSLDGDQPQHFGDGTRLSIL.

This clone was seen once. CDR3 in DNA: TGTGCCAGCACATATGAGTCCGCGAACACCGGGGAGCTGTTTTTT. It codes for CASTYESANTGELFF. The chain couples TRBV2 to TRBJ2-2, with no clear D. The V and J ends lost 7 bases and 0 bases respectively, with 12 bases between them. CDR1 and CDR2 from the germline V gene are SNHLY and FYNNEI. CDR3 length: 15 residues.